These 32 T cell receptor beta chains were all obtained from the same sample, sequenced in a study of T cell responses to AZD1222 COVID-19 vaccine. Only in-frame clones appear in the TCRdb table, and some are missing; sequencing was by immunoSEQ multiplex PCR. The sample has about 120,000 clones; under 95% are singletons. Specimen: peripheral blood, collected on day 0 of AZD1222 vaccination. These receptors all stem from an adult in good health.

This chain links TRBV28 with TRBJ1-5; 7 positions agree with TRBD1. The CDR3 runs to 15 residues. Germline CDR1 and CDR2: MDHEN and SYDVKM. V dropped 10 bases and J dropped 4; count of bases not matched to a gene: 13. The CDR3 protein is CAITGGAGGNQPQHF. In DNA, the CDR3 is TGTGCCATCACCGGGGGGGCAGGGGGGAATCAGCCCCAGCATTTT.

The V call is TRBV19, the J call TRBJ2-2, with 7 positions matching TRBD2. Germline loops: CDR1 LNHDA, CDR2 SQIVND (reference sequence). V trimming: 9 bases; J trimming: 2 bases; junction bases outside the gene matches: 12. This CDR3 region has 16 residues. The CDR3 DNA follows: TGTGCCAGCAGGGCGGGAGTTGGTTTCAACACCGGGGAGCTGTTTTTT. It codes for CASRAGVGFNTGELFF.

The rearrangement joins TRBV30 to TRBJ1-6; TRBD1 might be the D (5 bases). There are 16 residues in the CDR3. Germline CDR1 and CDR2: GTSNPN and SVGIG (reference sequence). The V end lost 5 bases, the J end lost 0 bases, and 14 bases lay between the germline ends. This chain's CDR3 is CAWSVGASSYNSPLHF. The CDR3 DNA is TGTGCCTGGTCCGTCGGGGCGAGCTCCTATAATTCACCCCTCCACTTT.

This rearrangement joins TRBV25-1 to TRBJ1-2, with 12 bases that match TRBD1. V gave up 2 bases and J gave up 4 bases; unmatched junction bases: 5. Germline CDR1 reads MGHDK; CDR2 reads SYGVNS. CDR3 length equals 16 residues. The CDR3 region has the DNA TGTGCCAGCAGTGAAGTGGGACAGGGGGCGGTCTATGGCTACACCTTC. Translating gives CASSEVGQGAVYGYTF.

The chain has TRBV7-6 and TRBJ1-3, with D hard to call. The CDR3 has 14 amino acids. Germline V gene lookup returns CDR1 SGHVS and CDR2 FNYEAQ. V lost 6 bases and J lost 0, with 9 bases in between. CDR3 nucleotides: TGTGCCAGCAGACTTCGGGGCTCTGGAAACACCATATATTTT. Encoded protein: CASRLRGSGNTIYF.

The chain employs TRBV13 and TRBJ1-3; D gene uncertain. Germline CDR1 reads PRHDT; CDR2 reads FYEKMQ (reference sequence). The V end was cut by 3 bases, the J end by 7 bases, with 4 bases between. This CDR3 has 11 residues. CDR3 nucleotides: TGTGCCAGCAGCTTTGGTAACACCATATATTTT. Its protein product is CASSFGNTIYF.

The rearrangement links TRBV15 to TRBJ1-2; TRBD1 is a possible D gene (5 bases). V was trimmed by 4 bases and J by 7 bases, leaving 7 bases between them. The CDR3 runs 11 residues. The V gene's germline CDR1 is LNHNV and CDR2 YYDKDF (reference sequence). DNA for the CDR3: TGTGCCACCAGCAAAGGGGCTGGCTACACCTTC. Residues: CATSKGAGYTF.

The genes are TRBV28 and TRBJ2-7; 9 bases map to TRBD1. The CDR3 runs to 14 residues. CDR1 is MDHEN and CDR2 is SYDVKM in the germline V gene. V lost 5 bases, J lost 1 base, and 3 bases stayed unmatched. CDR3 sequence (DNA): TGTGCCAGCAGTATACAGGGGGCATCCTACGAGCAGTACTTC. This gives the protein CASSIQGASYEQYF.

In DNA, the CDR3 is TGTGCCAGCAGTGAGAACCGGGATCAGCCCCAGCATTTT. Translated, it gives CASSENRDQPQHF. The chain links TRBV6-1 to TRBJ1-5; D is undetermined. V dropped 3 bases and J dropped 5 bases, with 8 bases sitting between them. Germline V gene lookup returns CDR1 MNHNS and CDR2 SASEGT. This CDR3 comprises 13 residues.

This chain uses TRBV30 with TRBJ2-3; D remains ambiguous. Trimming stripped 2 bases from V and 6 bases from J, with 9 bases between. This CDR3 has 12 amino acids. Germline CDR1 reads GTSNPN; CDR2 reads SVGIG (reference sequence). In DNA, the CDR3 is TGTGCCTGGAGTCCGTTAAGGGATACGCAGTATTTT. It translates to CAWSPLRDTQYF.

CDR3 sequence reads: CSVERVGATIGYTF. The CDR3 nucleotides are TGCAGCGTTGAGAGGGTAGGGGCCACTATCGGCTACACCTTC. The chain uses TRBV29-1 and TRBJ1-2; the D gene is possibly TRBD1 (5 bases). V lost 3 bases to trimming and J lost 8 bases, with 19 bases between them. CDR3 length: 14 amino acids. Germline V gene data show CDR1 as SQVTM and CDR2 as ANQGSEA.

The chain employs TRBV3-1 (or the pseudogene TRBV3-2) and TRBJ1-1; 7 bases are shared with TRBD1. V trimming: 1 base; J trimming: 5 bases; junction bases outside the gene matches: 1. Germline CDR1 and CDR2: LGHDT and YNNKEL (reference sequence). CDR3 length: 13 amino acids. The CDR3 nucleotides read TGTGCCAGCAGCCAAGGGACAGGAACTGAAGCTTTCTTT. Its protein is CASSQGTGTEAFF.

The chain recombines TRBV6-5 with TRBJ2-1; no firm D call. There are 10 residues in the CDR3. The V and J ends lost 4 bases and 9 bases respectively, with 4 bases between them. Per germline, CDR1 MNHEY and CDR2 SVGAGI. The CDR3 bases are TGTGCCAGCAGTTTAGGTGAGCAGTTCTTC. This gives the protein CASSLGEQFF.

The sample holds a few counts of this clone. The J gene is TRBJ1-2, the V gene TRBV6-5; D unresolved. Trimming took 2 bases from V and 4 from J, leaving 11 bases between them. This CDR3 contains 14 residues. Germline V gene lookup returns CDR1 MNHEY and CDR2 SVGAGI. CDR3 sequence (DNA): TGTGCCAGCAGTTACCGTGGACGGACCTATGGCTACACCTTC. It translates to CASSYRGRTYGYTF.

This sequence joins TRBV5-6 and TRBJ1-2; 9 nucleotides line up with TRBD1. After removal of 2 bases from V and 7 bases from J, the junction contained 9 bases not matched to a gene. This CDR3 region has 15 residues. Looked up from germline, CDR1 is SGHDT and CDR2 is YYEEEE. In DNA form, the CDR3 reads TGTGCCAGCAGCTTTTTGGACAGGGGCGCTCCTGGCTACACCTTC. Translating it yields CASSFLDRGAPGYTF. Full variable domain (remainder filled in from reference TRBV5-6 and TRBJ1-2): DAGVTQSPTHLIKTRGQQVTLRCSPKSGHDTVSWYQQALGQGPQFIFQYYEEEERQRGNFPDRFSGHQFPNYSSELNVNALLLGDSALYLCASSFLDRGAPGYTFGSGTRLTVV.

The chain recombines TRBV6-2 or TRBV6-3 with TRBJ2-5; either TRBD1 or TRBD2 may supply D (7 bases each). The germline V gene encodes CDR1 MNHEY and CDR2 SVGEGT. The ends were cut back, 5 bases at V and 5 bases at J, with 12 bases in the middle. This CDR3 is built from 13 residues. CDR3 sequence reads: CASSRQGGETQYF. The CDR3, as DNA: TGTGCCAGCAGTCGACAGGGAGGGGAGACCCAGTACTTC.

The chain has TRBV28 and TRBJ1-2; 7 bases match TRBD1. Germline CDR1 MDHEN, CDR2 SYDVKM. V lost 2 bases and J lost 4; bases outside the gene matches: 4. This CDR3 has 14 residues. This chain's CDR3 is CASSLGSGGYGYTF. The CDR3 DNA reads as TGTGCCAGCAGTTTAGGGTCAGGGGGCTATGGCTACACCTTC.

The CDR3 DNA reads as TGTGCCAGCAGCCACTGGACTAGCGGAATCACAGATACGCAGTATTTT. It yields the protein CASSHWTSGITDTQYF. The V and J genes are TRBV11-2 and TRBJ2-3, with TRBD2 matching over 10 bases. The germline CDR1 and CDR2 sequences are SGHAT and FQNNGV. This CDR3 is 16 amino acids long. The V gene end was trimmed by 5 bases and the J gene end by 2 bases; junction bases not matched to a gene: 7.

Only one count was recorded for this clone. The chain employs TRBV2 and TRBJ2-2; D is perhaps TRBD1 or TRBD2 (5 bases each). V was pared by 6 bases and J by 8 bases, with 22 bases between. The CDR3 length is 16 residues. Per germline, CDR1 SNHLY and CDR2 FYNNEI. For the CDR3, the DNA is TGTGCCAGCAGGCCGAGGGGTTGGCAGAGGAAGGGGGAGCTGTTTTTT. It codes for CASRPRGWQRKGELFF.

The chain links TRBV3-1 (or the pseudogene TRBV3-2) to TRBJ2-5, with 7 bases fitting TRBD1. The CDR3 totals 14 residues. Germline V CDR1 and CDR2: LGHDT, YNNKEL (reference sequence). V shed 4 bases, J shed 2 bases, and the junction held 4 bases outside the gene matches. CDR3 sequence reads: CASSPPGQQETQYF. CDR3 coding DNA: TGTGCCAGCAGCCCTCCGGGACAGCAAGAGACCCAGTACTTC.

The chain links TRBV11-2 to TRBJ1-2; D is perhaps TRBD1 (5 bases). Per the germline V gene, CDR1 is SGHAT and CDR2 is FQNNGV. Trimming cost V 1 base and J 8 bases, with 11 bases left between them. The CDR3 length is 13 residues. CDR3 in DNA: TGTGCCAGCAGCTTAGTGGGGGTTTCGGGCTACACCTTC. It is translated as CASSLVGVSGYTF.

The chain links TRBV24-1 to TRBJ2-1, with D perhaps matching TRBD1 (6 bases). This CDR3 contains 15 residues. V was shortened by 4 bases and J by 0 bases, with 9 bases between the two germline ends. Germline V gene sequence: CDR1 KGHDR, CDR2 SFDVKD. CDR3 protein: CATSEGRGSYNEQFF. DNA of the CDR3: TGTGCCACCAGTGAGGGCAGGGGCTCCTACAATGAGCAGTTCTTC.

The V and J genes are TRBV19 and TRBJ2-4, with TRBD1 identical over 8 bases. The CDR3 consists of 20 residues. CDR1 and CDR2 from the germline V gene are LNHDA and SQIVND (reference sequence). Losses at the gene ends were 1 base for V and 1 base for J; bases not matched to a gene: 15. The CDR3 DNA is TGTGCCAGTAGTATAGTTTTCCAGGGGGCCGGCCAAATGGCCAAAAACATTCAGTACTTC. Its protein product is CASSIVFQGAGQMAKNIQYF.

V and J are TRBV19 and TRBJ2-1, with D uncertain. The CDR3 runs to 13 residues. The V gene's germline CDR1 is LNHDA and CDR2 SQIVND (reference sequence). Trimming left V 1 base short and J 9 bases short, with 10 bases between. As DNA, the CDR3 is TGTGCCAGTAGTATAGCGTTAGTCGGTGAGCAGTTCTTC. It specifies CASSIALVGEQFF. Full variable domain (remainder filled in from reference TRBV19 and TRBJ2-1): DGGITQSPKYLFRKEGQNVTLSCEQNLNHDAMYWYRQDPGQGLRLIYYSQIVNDFQKGDIAEGYSVSREKKESFPLTVTSAQKNPTAFYLCASSIALVGEQFFGPGTRLTVL.

J is TRBJ2-3 and V is TRBV6-5; 8 bases align to TRBD2. V lost 6 bases and J lost 3; bases outside the gene matches: 2. The V gene's germline CDR1 is MNHEY and CDR2 SVGAGI. This CDR3 is 13 amino acids long. CDR3 amino acids: CASRTSATDTQYF. In DNA form, the CDR3 reads TGTGCCAGCAGGACTAGCGCGACAGATACGCAGTATTTT.

This clone was picked up a small number of times. The V gene is TRBV28, the J gene TRBJ1-6; D ambiguous. Germline CDR1 reads MDHEN; CDR2 reads SYDVKM. Trimming cost V 3 bases and J 5 bases, with 8 bases left between them. The CDR3 is 14 residues long. The CDR3 DNA follows: TGTGCCAGCAGTTTGCCAGCAGATAATTCACCCCTCCACTTT. It is translated as CASSLPADNSPLHF.

The rearrangement uses TRBV7-9 and TRBJ2-3; a possible D gene is TRBD1 (5 bases). Trimming left V 4 bases short and J 4 bases short, with 9 bases between. The CDR3 extends over 13 amino acids. Germline V lookup: CDR1 SEHNR, CDR2 FQNEAQ (reference sequence). In nucleotides, the CDR3 is TGTGCCAGCAGCTCAGAAGGGGCAGATACGCAGTATTTT. Its protein product is CASSSEGADTQYF.

The V call is TRBV3-1 (or the pseudogene TRBV3-2), the J call TRBJ2-5, with 10 positions matching TRBD1. V was clipped by 5 bases and J by 4 bases; unmatched bases: 10. CDR3 length: 16 amino acids. Looked up from germline, CDR1 is LGHDT and CDR2 is YNNKEL (reference sequence). CDR3 in DNA: TGTGCCAGCAGCAGTGCCCGGGACAGGGGCCCAGAGACCCAGTACTTC. It yields the protein CASSSARDRGPETQYF.

The chain employs TRBV7-3 and TRBJ2-1, with D possibly TRBD2 on 6 matching bases. This CDR3 is 16 amino acids long. CDR1 is SGHTA, CDR2 FQGTGA, per germline. The V gene lost 2 bases and the J gene lost 12 bases, with 23 bases spanning the gap. CDR3 nucleotides: TGTGCCAGCAGCTTAGAGAGGGCGGGAAGGTCCGGCGGGCAGTTCTTC. Protein product: CASSLERAGRSGGQFF.

The chain carries TRBV19 and TRBJ1-2; tentative D call: TRBD1 (5 bases). Per the germline V gene, CDR1 is LNHDA and CDR2 is SQIVND (reference sequence). CDR3 length equals 12 residues. Deletions cut 6 bases from V and 8 bases from J, with 13 bases between. The CDR3 spells CASRTAQLGYTF. The CDR3 nucleotides read TGTGCCAGTAGGACAGCGCAGCTGGGCTACACCTTC. The full variable domain, in which reference TRBV19 and TRBJ1-2 provide the parts outside the CDR3, is DGGITQSPKYLFRKEGQNVTLSCEQNLNHDAMYWYRQDPGQGLRLIYYSQIVNDFQKGDIAEGYSVSREKKESFPLTVTSAQKNPTAFYLCASRTAQLGYTFGSGTRLTVV.

The gene calls are TRBV5-1 and TRBJ2-5; no firm D call. Per germline, CDR1 SGHRS and CDR2 YFSETQ. The CDR3 is 15 residues long. The ends were cut back, 0 bases at V and 1 base at J, with 10 bases in the middle. This CDR3 is CASSLAPTAQETQYF. CDR3 DNA: TGCGCCAGCAGCTTGGCCCCGACCGCCCAAGAGACCCAGTACTTC.

The chain links TRBV27 to TRBJ1-1; tentatively, D is TRBD1 (5 bases). Germline V lookup: CDR1 MNHEY, CDR2 SMNVEV (reference sequence). Trimming took 6 bases from V and 4 from J, leaving 12 bases between them. The CDR3 is 13 amino acids. CDR3 residues: CASSRAGVTEAFF. CDR3 DNA: TGTGCCAGCAGCAGGGCGGGTGTCACTGAAGCTTTCTTT.